The text below deals with one T cell receptor (beta chain). Its cognate antigen has yet to be identified. The record has no base qualities; no much larger clone is one base away. The sample comes from a study of ipilimumab plus nivolumab after autologous stem cell transplantation (dated by TCRdb to 2020 to 2022). Some background on the complete study: The median number of doses that trial patients received was about 5 for ipilimumab and about eight for nivolumab. The DLBCL cohort included primary refractory and relapsed disease, with 18-month progression-free survival of around 88% and 27% respectively. Patients undergoing autologous transplant for high-risk diffuse large B cell lymphoma, mature T cell lymphoma, or multiple myeloma were enrolled in the trial. Some 35 patients made up the trial's intent-to-treat population.

Checkpoint therapy began 14 to 28 days after autologous transplant, with ipilimumab given at 1 mg/kg intravenously on day 1 of selected weeks. Patients received nivolumab at 3 mg/kg intravenously on day 1 of weeks 1, 4, 7, 10, and every two weeks through week 26. Combined checkpoint inhibition with ipilimumab and nivolumab as consolidation after autologous stem cell transplantation was tested in a Phase Ib clinical trial. The library was generated by the immunoSEQ multiplex PCR assay. Here the immuneACCESS table is served through TCRdb, limited to in-frame sequences with V and J called. Missing clones are a known gap in these copies; in checked studies unresolved V genes cover under half, and the rest lacks a known reason. The sample table holds 15,000 to 20,000 clones, of which over 60% were seen once. The ten largest make up less than 25% of the sample. Taken from the germline V gene, the CDR1 and CDR2 loops are SGHTA and FQGNSA. V loses 6 bases, J loses 2 bases, and the germline ends lie 17 bases apart. The CDR3 covers 15 residues, taking in both the cysteine and the phenylalanine. The retained sequence is limited to the CDR3, 45 bases, with the frame set at the first base.

Paper-wide results and their limitations: The authors concluded that, as post-transplant consolidation, combined checkpoint inhibition appeared tolerable. The authors stated that profiles of the T cell receptor repertoire, regulatory T cell phenotype and gut microbiota provided a biologic rationale for studying this approach further.

Sequenced material: PBMCs, taken in a trial of ipilimumab plus nivolumab as post-transplant consolidation. The rearranged segments are TRBV7-2 and TRBJ2-7; TRBD2 is a weak D gene call, 6 bases matching. This receptor was identified in a male donor with diffuse large B-cell lymphoma. The encoded CDR3 is CASRPPGTSTYEQYF. In nucleotides, the sequence is TGTGCCAGCAGACCCCCCGGGACTTCGACCTACGAGCAGTACTTC.